The 16 T cell receptor beta chains presented below share a single source sample, sequenced in a study of T cells in Graves' hyperthyroidism and ophthalmopathy. The CDR3 regions of TCR beta were amplified from RNA transcripts. In the first-round RT-PCR of the TCR CDR3, the HTBI primer set was used. TCRdb reanalysed the multiplex PCR reads using MiXCR and keeps one entry per CDR3 protein. The top ten clones hold roughly a quarter of a sample with about 260,000 distinct CDR3 sequences, 25% to 30% of them seen once. Source material: blood. Every receptor here comes from a man aged 40-49 years with Graves' hyperthyroidism that later progressed to Graves' ophthalmopathy.

This clonotype was recorded many times. The V gene is TRBV19, the J gene TRBJ2-7, with 15 bases fitting TRBD2. CDR3 length: 18 residues. Per germline, CDR1 LNHDA and CDR2 SQIVND (reference sequence). Trimming cost V 5 bases and J 1 base; bases outside gene matches: 9. As DNA, the CDR3 is TGTGCCAGTAGTCGCGGACTAGCGGGAGGGCCTGATTCCTACGAGCAGTACTTC. The encoded protein is CASSRGLAGGPDSYEQYF.

The chain is built from TRBV7-6 and TRBJ2-7; D gene uncertain. The germline gives CDR1 SGHVS, CDR2 FNYEAQ. The CDR3 extends over 16 amino acids. The V gene lost 4 bases and the J gene lost 3 bases, with 19 bases spanning the gap. CDR3 sequence (DNA): TGTGCCAGCAGCTGCCGGAGAGCAGCCATCTACTACGAGCAGTACTTC. It encodes CASSCRRAAIYYEQYF.

The CDR3 here is CSASPVGKGYEQYF. CDR3 nucleotides: TGCAGTGCTTCGCCGGTAGGTAAGGGCTACGAGCAGTACTTC. The rearrangement joins TRBV20-1 to TRBJ2-7; D is ambiguous. The ends were cut back, 5 bases at V and 3 bases at J, with 17 bases in the middle. This CDR3 is built from 14 residues. CDR1 is DFQATT and CDR2 is SNEGSKA in the germline V gene (reference sequence).

This clonotype has at least ten counts. V usage is TRBV19 and J usage is TRBJ1-5, with no clear D. The germline V gene has CDR1 LNHDA and CDR2 SQIVND (reference sequence). The CDR3 contains 17 residues. V was shortened by 7 bases and J by 2 bases, with 21 bases between the two germline ends. The DNA of the CDR3 is TGTGCCAGTAAAGCGGCCACTCACCGGGTTGGCAATCAGCCCCAGCATTTT. The encoded protein is CASKAATHRVGNQPQHF.

The chain couples TRBV4-2 to TRBJ1-1; 11 nucleotides agree with TRBD1. CDR1 LGHNA and CDR2 YNFKEQ come from the germline V gene. J was trimmed by 4 bases and V by 3 bases; bases with no gene match: 4. This CDR3 spans 15 amino acids. The CDR3 protein is CASSHLGQGATEAFF. CDR3 coding DNA: TGTGCCAGCAGCCATCTCGGACAGGGGGCCACTGAAGCTTTCTTT.

This clonotype came up many times. The DNA of the CDR3 is TGCGCCAGCAGCTTTCAGGGGGGAAACACCATATATTTT. Protein sequence: CASSFQGGNTIYF. V is TRBV5-1 and J is TRBJ1-3; the D gene is possibly TRBD1 (6 bases). Germline V lookup: CDR1 SGHRS, CDR2 YFSETQ. This CDR3 region has 13 residues. Trimming shortened V by 2 bases and J by 4 bases, and 7 bases separated the two germline ends.

This clonotype was picked up many times. V is TRBV6-1 and J is TRBJ1-1, with TRBD1 as a possible D gene (6 bases). CDR1 and CDR2 (germline): MNHNS, SASEGT. V was trimmed by 4 bases and J by 2 bases, leaving 14 bases between them. The CDR3 consists of 15 residues. The CDR3 loop reads CASSGRGQLNTEAFF. The CDR3 DNA follows: TGTGCCAGCAGTGGACGGGGACAATTAAACACTGAAGCTTTCTTT.

This rearrangement joins TRBV6-1 to TRBJ1-1; 9 bases are shared with TRBD1. Germline V CDR1 and CDR2: MNHNS, SASEGT. This CDR3 is 12 amino acids long. Germline trimming cut 6 bases from V and 8 bases from J; bases unmatched to any gene: 4. The CDR3 DNA follows: TGTGCCAGCAGCGACAGGGGGTGGGAAGCTTTCTTT. Its translation is CASSDRGWEAFF.

There are many counts of this clonotype. The chain links TRBV11-2 to TRBJ2-5; 7 bases agree with TRBD1. This CDR3 spans 15 amino acids. Per the germline V gene, CDR1 is SGHAT and CDR2 is FQNNGV. V was clipped by 1 base and J by 3 bases; unmatched bases: 5. The CDR3 is CASSLGRTGEETQYF. DNA of the CDR3: TGTGCCAGCAGCTTAGGGAGGACAGGAGAAGAGACCCAGTACTTC.

There are many counts of this clonotype. The chain carries TRBV12-3 or TRBV12-4 and TRBJ2-7; D gene ambiguous. The CDR3 extends over 13 amino acids. With 2 bases removed from V and 5 bases from J, the gap between germline ends came to 10 bases. Written as DNA, the CDR3 is TGTGCCAGCAGTTTACTCAGGAACCACGAGCAGTACTTC. This codes for CASSLLRNHEQYF.

This clonotype was counted many times. The chain joins TRBV24-1 to TRBJ1-1; TRBD1 agrees at 7 bases. The germline CDR1 and CDR2 sequences are KGHDR and SFDVKD. The CDR3 has 15 residues. Unmatched junction bases numbered 7, after V lost 3 bases and J lost 4 bases. The CDR3 region is CATSDPRGPATEAFF. The CDR3 nucleotides are TGTGCCACCAGTGATCCGAGGGGGCCGGCCACTGAAGCTTTCTTT.

The table lists this clonotype with many counts. V usage is TRBV10-3 and J usage is TRBJ2-7; 10 bases map to TRBD2. J was trimmed by 4 bases and V by 6 bases; bases with no gene match: 9. The CDR3 runs to 15 residues. Germline CDR1 ENHRY, CDR2 SYGVKD. The CDR3 DNA reads TGTGCCATCAGGATCGAGCGGGAGGGCTTGTACGAGCAGTACTTC. Amino acids: CAIRIEREGLYEQYF.

V usage is TRBV30 and J usage is TRBJ2-7; no definite D call. With 3 bases removed from V and 3 bases from J, the gap between germline ends came to 12 bases. Germline V gene data show CDR1 as GTSNPN and CDR2 as SVGIG (reference sequence). There are 13 residues in the CDR3. DNA of the CDR3: TGTGCCTGGAGCCTCTCCTGGAGCTACGAGCAGTACTTC. This translates into CAWSLSWSYEQYF.

This clonotype was observed a few times. V usage is TRBV20-1 and J usage is TRBJ2-5; 9 nucleotides align to TRBD1. CDR3 size: 13 residues. After removal of 4 bases from V and 7 bases from J, the junction contained 7 bases not matched to a gene. The germline V gene encodes CDR1 DFQATT and CDR2 SNEGSKA (reference sequence). The CDR3 spells CSANPGQGSTQYF. As DNA, the CDR3 is TGCAGTGCTAACCCGGGACAGGGATCGACCCAGTACTTC.

There are a few counts of this clonotype. The chain joins TRBV6-1 to TRBJ2-7; 8 nucleotides line up with TRBD2. The CDR3 extends over 13 amino acids. CDR1 is MNHNS, CDR2 SASEGT, per germline. Germline trimming cut 8 bases from V and 0 bases from J; bases unmatched to any gene: 3. CDR3 coding DNA: TGTGCCAGCGCTAGCGGGCGCTCCTACGAGCAGTACTTC. Its translation: CASASGRSYEQYF.

This clonotype was observed at least ten times. This sequence joins TRBV2 and TRBJ1-2; weak D call: TRBD1 (5 bases). Germline V gene data show CDR1 as SNHLY and CDR2 as FYNNEI. With 3 bases removed from V and 7 bases from J, the gap between germline ends came to 12 bases. This CDR3 is built from 13 residues. The CDR3 DNA is TGTGCCAGCAGTGAGGACGGGCAGGGTGGCTACACCTTC. Its translation: CASSEDGQGGYTF.